The clone carrying this T cell receptor beta chain was picked up many times. Its antigen is as yet unknown. The sample originates from a study of early T cells in non-severe SARS-CoV-2 infection. Study-wide background: Unsorted whole blood bulk RNA was sequenced, with unpaired chains. Whole-study findings and limits: Anti-spike CD8 specificities were favored by VDJdb matching, whose results missed private and CD4 specificities.

Attachment of unique molecular identifiers was made to individual cDNA molecules. TCRdb re-derived calls from the 5' RACE reads in MiXCR, one entry per CDR3 protein. The sample includes approximately 46,000 distinct CDR3 sequences, approximately 9.4% of them seen just once. Germline V gene data show CDR1 as KGHSH and CDR2 as LQKENI. CDR3 length: 14 residues. V gave up 5 bases and J gave up 8 bases; unmatched junction bases: 9. The origin of this receptor is an adult who was a healthcare worker with PCR-confirmed SARS-CoV-2 infection or an uninfected control (not recorded which). The sample comprised whole blood. This chain uses TRBV18 with TRBJ1-1, with TRBD1 identical over 9 bases. The CDR3 protein is CASSAGQGRVEAFF. The DNA of the CDR3 is TGTGCCAGCTCAGCGGGACAGGGACGGGTAGAAGCTTTCTTT.